This TCR beta chain came from a study of early T cells in non-severe SARS-CoV-2 infection. On the study more broadly: RNA in bulk from unsorted whole blood was sequenced, and chains were unpaired.

Individually, cDNA molecules had unique molecular identifiers attached to them. A single record per CDR3 protein comes from TCRdb applying MiXCR to the 5' RACE reads. The table lists more than 65,000 distinct CDR3 sequences, over 3.5% of them singletons. This clonotype was detected ten times or more. Its antigen is unidentified. This CDR3 region has 18 residues. Germline CDR1 is MNHEY and CDR2 is SMNVEV (reference sequence). V shed 3 bases, J shed 4 bases, and the junction held 16 bases outside the gene matches. Study-level points and caveats: Sequences matched to VDJdb favored anti-spike CD8 responses, while private and CD4 specificities were missed.

The TCR sequence derives from an adult who was a healthcare worker with PCR-confirmed SARS-CoV-2 infection or an uninfected control (not recorded which). The donor label of this sample is uncertain. This rearrangement joins TRBV27 to TRBJ2-7, with 9 nucleotides matching TRBD1. Sequenced here: whole blood, sampled at baseline. In DNA, the CDR3 is TGTGCCAGCAGTTTCCCGGACAGGGGTGGGTCTGGCGTATACGAGCAGTACTTC. It codes for CASSFPDRGGSGVYEQYF.